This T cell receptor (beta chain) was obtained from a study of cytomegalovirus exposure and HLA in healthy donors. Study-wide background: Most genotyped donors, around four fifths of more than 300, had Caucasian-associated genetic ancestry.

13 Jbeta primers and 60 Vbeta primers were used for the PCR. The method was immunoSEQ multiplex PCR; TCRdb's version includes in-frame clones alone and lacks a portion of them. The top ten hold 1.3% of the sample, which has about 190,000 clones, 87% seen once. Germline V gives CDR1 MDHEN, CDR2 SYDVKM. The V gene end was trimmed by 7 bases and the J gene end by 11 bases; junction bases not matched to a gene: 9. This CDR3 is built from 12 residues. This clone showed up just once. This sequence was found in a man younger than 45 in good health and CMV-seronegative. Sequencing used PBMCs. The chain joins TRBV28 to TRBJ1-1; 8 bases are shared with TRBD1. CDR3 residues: CASTLLQGDAFF. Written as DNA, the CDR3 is TGTGCCAGCACCCTACTACAGGGGGATGCTTTCTTT.